This T cell receptor beta chain was sequenced for a study of blood T cell repertoires in COVID-19. Overall study context: COVID-19 samples collected from the United States, Italy and Spain covered acute and convalescent phases. PBMCs, B-cell-depleted T cells, or T cells provided the cDNA or gDNA that made up the material.

The CDR3 loop spans 12 amino acids. Deletions cut 4 bases from V and 4 bases from J, with 7 bases between. CDR1 and CDR2 from the germline V gene are ENHRY and SYGVKD. Authors' data handling: Amplification of reference gene primers provided the estimated nucleated cell counts. Profiled with immunoSEQ multiplex PCR; TCRdb holds only in-frame clones, not every one. V and J calls and clone size are as listed in that table; D and trimming were resolved from the DNA. The sample records 120,000 or so clones, 80% to 90% being singletons. The genes are TRBV10-3 and TRBJ2-5; no clear D gene. The sequence was obtained from a man between 65 and 80 years old with active or convalescent COVID-19. Specimen: peripheral blood. CDR3 residues: CAISGVRETQYF. The CDR3 DNA sequence: TGTGCCATCAGTGGCGTACGAGAGACCCAGTACTTC.